Detailed here is one TCR beta chain. The data were obtained in a study of blood T cell repertoires in COVID-19. Overall study context: The United States, Italy and Spain supplied acute and convalescent COVID-19 samples. PBMCs, B-cell-depleted T cells, or T cells were the source of the cDNA or gDNA that made up the material.

Study processing details: By means of reference gene primer amplification, nucleated cell counts were estimated. Assay used: immunoSEQ multiplex PCR; TCRdb lists only in-frame clones, some missing. V, J and clone size reflect that table, while D and trimming were determined from the DNA. This table holds under 250,000 clones, more than 65% found once. V shed 0 bases, J shed 3 bases, and the junction held 1 base outside the gene matches. The germline V gene has CDR1 SGHNT and CDR2 YYREEE (reference sequence). This CDR3 comprises 14 residues. The V call is TRBV5-4, the J call TRBJ2-7, with 9 bases matching TRBD2. The source of this sequence is a human donor in a cohort sampled during active COVID-19. The material sequenced was peripheral blood. The DNA of the CDR3 is TGTGCCAGCAGCTTGGGAGCGGGGGGCTACGAGCAGTACTTC. Its protein product is CASSLGAGGYEQYF. The whole variable domain, filled in from reference TRBV5-4 and TRBJ2-7, reads ETGVTQSPTHLIKTRGQQVTLRCSSQSGHNTVSWYQQALGQGPQFIFQYYREEENGRGNFPPRFSGLQFPNYSSELNVNALELDDSALYLCASSLGAGGYEQYFGPGTRLTVT.